A single sample gave rise to the 32 T cell receptor beta chains below, sequenced in a study of T cell responses to AZD1222 COVID-19 vaccine (dated by TCRdb to the early 2020s). The time point label corresponds to: about 28 days (+/-7) after the second vaccine dose. The library relied on the immunoSEQ multiplex PCR assay. Drawn from immuneACCESS, this table holds only the in-frame rearrangements with V and J called that TCRdb kept. Clones are partly lost; checked studies trace under half to an unresolved V gene and leave the rest unexplained. The sample table holds about 73,000 clones, of which 89% were seen once. The ten largest clones capture about 9.3% of the sample. The source material was peripheral blood, sampled 28 days after the second AZD1222 dose. These receptors originate from an adult who received the AZD1222 COVID-19 vaccine.

Here the CDR3 DNA reads TGTGCCAGCAGCTTAAACCCTAGCGGGGGGTGGGAGACCCAGTACTTC. Protein: CASSLNPSGGWETQYF. The V and J genes are TRBV11-2 and TRBJ2-5; 11 nucleotides match TRBD2. The CDR3 length is 16 residues. V gave up 2 bases and J gave up 5 bases; unmatched junction bases: 7. The germline gives CDR1 SGHAT, CDR2 FQNNGV.

This clone was detected once. This chain links TRBV20-1 with TRBJ1-1; 8 nucleotides align to TRBD1. The CDR3 totals 13 residues. CDR1 is DFQATT, CDR2 SNEGSKA, per germline (reference sequence). V shed 3 bases, J shed 8 bases, and the junction held 8 bases outside the gene matches. The CDR3 sequence: CSASYTGDREAFF. The CDR3 DNA sequence: TGCAGTGCTAGTTATACAGGGGACAGGGAAGCTTTCTTT.

This clone was observed a handful of times. The chain joins TRBV27 to TRBJ1-4; possibly TRBD1 for D (6 bases). The CDR3 is 14 residues long. Per germline, CDR1 MNHEY and CDR2 SMNVEV (reference sequence). V gave up 2 bases and J gave up 4 bases, with 8 bases separating them. CDR3 DNA sequence: TGTGCCAGCAGTTTAAGGGGGTATAATGAAAAACTGTTTTTT. Residues: CASSLRGYNEKLFF.

The rearrangement joins TRBV5-1 to TRBJ1-4; TRBD1 matches 11 bases. CDR1 and CDR2 from the germline V gene are SGHRS and YFSETQ. V shed 5 bases and J 3 bases; nucleotides not matched to a gene: 6. This CDR3 spans 16 amino acids. The CDR3 DNA is TGCGCCAGCAGTAAAGGACAGGGGGCTTCTAATGAAAAACTGTTTTTT. This gives the protein CASSKGQGASNEKLFF. Together with reference TRBV5-1 and TRBJ1-4, the CDR3 gives the full variable domain: KAGVTQTPRYLIKTRGQQVTLSCSPISGHRSVSWYQQTPGQGLQFLFEYFSETQRNKGNFPGRFSGRQFSNSRSEMNVSTLELGDSALYLCASSKGQGASNEKLFFGSGTQLSVL.

The chain couples TRBV4-2 to TRBJ1-3; D remains ambiguous. Germline assignment: CDR1 LGHNA and CDR2 YNFKEQ. The CDR3 runs to 12 residues. Trimming removed 1 base from V and 4 bases from J, with 2 bases in between. The CDR3 region is CASSQVGNTIYF. CDR3 bases: TGTGCCAGCAGCCAAGTCGGAAACACCATATATTTT.

The CDR3 region has the DNA TGTGCCAGCAGTTCCGGGAGGCTCGAGCAGTACTTC. It translates to CASSSGRLEQYF. The chain is built from TRBV28 and TRBJ2-7; 7 bases fit TRBD2. V lost 4 bases to trimming and J lost 6 bases; unmatched junction nucleotides: 3. Germline CDR1 reads MDHEN; CDR2 reads SYDVKM. CDR3 length: 12 amino acids.

The chain uses TRBV6-2 or TRBV6-3 and TRBJ1-5, with 7 bases identical to TRBD1. V shed 5 bases and J 4 bases; nucleotides not matched to a gene: 14. Germline V gives CDR1 MNHEY, CDR2 SVGEGT. The CDR3 is 17 amino acids. CDR3 sequence reads: CASSQGVGFGGNQPQHF. The CDR3 DNA is TGTGCCAGCAGTCAGGGGGTCGGGTTCGGAGGTAATCAGCCCCAGCATTTT.

This clone was counted once. The J gene is TRBJ2-7, the V gene TRBV19; D may be TRBD2 (6 bases). The CDR3 contains 15 residues. CDR1 LNHDA and CDR2 SQIVND come from the germline V gene (reference sequence). Trimming cost V 5 bases and J 5 bases, with 19 bases left between them. The CDR3 region has the DNA TGTGCCAGTAGTCCCTCCGGGAGATTAGGTCACGAGCAGTACTTC. Protein sequence: CASSPSGRLGHEQYF.

The genes are TRBV6-1 and TRBJ1-6; D remains unclear. The V end was cut by 4 bases, the J end by 7 bases, with 17 bases between. Per germline, CDR1 MNHNS and CDR2 SASEGT. This CDR3 is 16 amino acids long. The CDR3 nucleotides read TGTGCCAGCAGTGTGGAAAAGGGTCCCGGGAATTCACCCCTCCACTTT. Encoded protein: CASSVEKGPGNSPLHF.

The chain has TRBV30 and TRBJ1-1; tentatively, D is TRBD1 (5 bases). With 1 base removed from V and 1 base from J, the gap between germline ends came to 7 bases. Germline lookup yields CDR1 GTSNPN and CDR2 SVGIG (reference sequence). The CDR3 is 13 residues long. The CDR3: CAWSGTRNTEAFF. The DNA of the CDR3 is TGTGCCTGGAGTGGGACACGGAACACTGAAGCTTTCTTT.

CDR3 in amino acids: CASSVIRFVTEAFF. The CDR3, as DNA: TGTGCCAGCAGCGTGATCCGGTTTGTCACTGAAGCTTTCTTT. The chain carries TRBV9 and TRBJ1-1; D remains ambiguous. Germline CDR1 is SGDLS and CDR2 is YYNGEE. V lost 2 bases, J lost 4 bases, and 12 bases lay in between. This CDR3 comprises 14 residues.

The chain uses TRBV9 and TRBJ2-5; D not resolved. Trimming pared 2 bases from V and 5 bases from J, leaving 10 bases between. The CDR3 is 13 amino acids. The germline gives CDR1 SGDLS, CDR2 YYNGEE. The CDR3 is CASSVSILETQYF. As DNA, the CDR3 is TGTGCCAGCAGCGTGAGCATCCTGGAGACCCAGTACTTC. The whole variable domain, filled in from reference TRBV9 and TRBJ2-5, reads DSGVTQTPKHLITATGQRVTLRCSPRSGDLSVYWYQQSLDQGLQFLIQYYNGEERAKGNILERFSAQQFPDLHSELNLSSLELGDSALYFCASSVSILETQYFGPGTRLLVL.

The chain uses TRBV18 and TRBJ2-3, with unresolved D. This CDR3 region has 12 residues. The germline gives CDR1 KGHSH, CDR2 LQKENI. V gave up 2 bases and J gave up 5 bases, with 5 bases separating them. The CDR3, as DNA: TGTGCCAGCTCACCAGTAGGAGATACGCAGTATTTT. It yields the protein CASSPVGDTQYF.

The CDR3 DNA reads as TGTGCCAGCAGCGCGACGGGAACTAGTAACTACAATGAGCAGTTCTTC. This encodes CASSATGTSNYNEQFF. This rearrangement joins TRBV6-4 to TRBJ2-1; a possible D gene is TRBD2 (5 bases). Trimming shortened V by 6 bases and J by 3 bases, and 18 bases separated the two germline ends. The V gene's germline CDR1 is MRHNA and CDR2 SNTAGT. This CDR3 region has 16 residues.

This sequence joins TRBV27 and TRBJ2-1; D might be TRBD1 or TRBD2, each matching 5 bases. This CDR3 has 18 amino acids. Trimming removed 3 bases from V and 2 bases from J, with 20 bases in between. Germline CDR1 and CDR2: MNHEY and SMNVEV (reference sequence). CDR3 region: CASSFRPDPRGAYNEQFF. CDR3 coding DNA: TGTGCCAGCAGTTTCCGGCCAGACCCGCGAGGGGCCTACAATGAGCAGTTCTTC.

The chain recombines TRBV11-2 with TRBJ2-5, with a tentative D call TRBD2 (5 bases). This CDR3 comprises 16 residues. Germline lookup yields CDR1 SGHAT and CDR2 FQNNGV. The ends were cut back, 5 bases at V and 5 bases at J, with 21 bases in the middle. CDR3 loop: CASSMDEGSPWETQYF. The CDR3 DNA sequence: TGTGCCAGCAGCATGGACGAGGGAAGTCCCTGGGAGACCCAGTACTTC. Looking up the rest from reference TRBV11-2 and TRBJ2-5 gives the full variable domain: EAGVAQSPRYKIIEKRQSVAFWCNPISGHATLYWYQQILGQGPKLLIQFQNNGVVDDSQLPKDRFSAERLKGVDSTLKIQPAKLEDSAVYLCASSMDEGSPWETQYFGPGTRLLVL.

With regard to this clone: The same CDR3 arises from other DNA sequences in this sample as well. The V call is TRBV9, the J call TRBJ1-3, with D unclear. The CDR3 contains 13 residues. CDR1 and CDR2 (germline): SGDLS, YYNGEE. Trimming took 4 bases from V and 4 from J, leaving 9 bases between them. DNA for the CDR3: TGTGCCAGCAGCCCAGGTCGGGGAAACACCATATATTTT. This gives the protein CASSPGRGNTIYF. The full variable domain, with the rest looked up from reference TRBV9 and TRBJ1-3, is DSGVTQTPKHLITATGQRVTLRCSPRSGDLSVYWYQQSLDQGLQFLIQYYNGEERAKGNILERFSAQQFPDLHSELNLSSLELGDSALYFCASSPGRGNTIYFGEGSWLTVV.

This chain uses TRBV7-2 with TRBJ2-7, with D uncertain. Between the trimmed V and J ends, which lost 1 base and 4 bases, there was a span of 5 bases. Germline assignment: CDR1 SGHTA and CDR2 FQGNSA. The CDR3 totals 12 residues. CDR3 sequence reads: CASSLGRYEQYF. CDR3 nucleotide sequence: TGTGCCAGCAGCTTAGGAAGATACGAGCAGTACTTC.

This chain uses TRBV12-3 or TRBV12-4 with TRBJ2-3; D gene unclear. V lost 5 bases and J 12 bases, leaving 12 bases between the germline ends. The CDR3 has 11 residues. DNA for the CDR3: TGTGCCAGCAGTGACGCCCCCAATCAGTATTTT. Its translation: CASSDAPNQYF.

This chain uses TRBV12-5 with TRBJ2-1; 7 bases match TRBD2. The CDR3 runs to 13 residues. Per the germline V gene, CDR1 is LGHNT and CDR2 is FRNRAP. J was trimmed by 9 bases and V by 2 bases; bases with no gene match: 4. CDR3 bases: TGTGCTAGTGGTTTGCCGGGCGGGGGTGAGCAGTTCTTC. Protein: CASGLPGGGEQFF.

The rearrangement joins TRBV5-1 to TRBJ2-7, with 8 bases matching TRBD1. CDR1 is SGHRS, CDR2 YFSETQ, per germline. The CDR3 covers 13 residues. Unmatched junction bases numbered 1, after V lost 4 bases and J lost 1 base. The CDR3 DNA reads as TGCGCCAGCAGCCGGGACAGGTCCTACGAGCAGTACTTC. The encoded protein is CASSRDRSYEQYF.

This chain links TRBV18 with TRBJ2-1, with D tentatively TRBD2 (6 bases). V was pared by 5 bases and J by 0 bases, with 11 bases between. The CDR3 length is 15 residues. CDR1 KGHSH and CDR2 LQKENI come from the germline V gene. This CDR3 reads CASSAGPSSYNEQFF. CDR3 in DNA: TGTGCCAGCTCAGCGGGACCGTCCTCCTACAATGAGCAGTTCTTC.

The chain recombines TRBV11-3 with TRBJ2-5, with a possible D match to TRBD2 (7 bases). The CDR3 length is 14 residues. Per germline, CDR1 SGHNT and CDR2 YENEEA. V lost 5 bases and J 1 base, leaving 11 bases between the germline ends. CDR3 sequence: CASSLGGPQETQYF. The CDR3 DNA follows: TGTGCCAGCAGCCTGGGGGGGCCCCAAGAGACCCAGTACTTC.

This chain joins TRBV7-2 and TRBJ2-7; D is possibly TRBD1 or TRBD2 (5 bases each). CDR3 length: 17 residues. CDR1 is SGHTA and CDR2 is FQGNSA in the germline V gene. The V end was cut by 4 bases, the J end by 6 bases, with 25 bases between. The CDR3 spells CASSSSPRTPQRGEQYF. The CDR3 region has the DNA TGTGCCAGCAGCTCGTCCCCTCGGACCCCTCAGAGGGGCGAGCAGTACTTC.

The table lists this clone with a few counts. This chain links TRBV7-9 with TRBJ1-5; 7 nucleotides agree with TRBD1. From germline, CDR1 is SEHNR and CDR2 FQNEAQ (reference sequence). V gave up 5 bases and J gave up 7 bases; unmatched junction bases: 2. This CDR3 has 12 amino acids. CDR3: CASSLGQQPQHF. The DNA for the CDR3 is TGTGCCAGCAGCCTGGGACAGCAGCCCCAGCATTTT.

The gene calls are TRBV3-1 (or the pseudogene TRBV3-2) and TRBJ2-1; no firm D call. V was cut by 0 bases and J by 3 bases, with 6 bases left in between. Germline V gene lookup returns CDR1 LGHDT and CDR2 YNNKEL (reference sequence). CDR3 length: 14 amino acids. CDR3: CASSQEIHYNEQFF. In DNA form, the CDR3 reads TGTGCCAGCAGCCAAGAGATCCACTACAATGAGCAGTTCTTC.

The genes are TRBV27 and TRBJ2-5; the match to TRBD1 covers 12 bases. Losses at the gene ends were 4 bases for V and 1 base for J; bases not matched to a gene: 4. Germline CDR1 MNHEY, CDR2 SMNVEV (reference sequence). This CDR3 contains 16 residues. In nucleotides, the CDR3 is TGTGCCAGCAGTTCCCGGGACAGGGGGCCCCAAGAGACCCAGTACTTC. It codes for CASSSRDRGPQETQYF.

The chain links TRBV6-2 or TRBV6-3 to TRBJ2-3, with D maybe TRBD2 (6 bases). The CDR3 has 16 residues. Germline V CDR1 and CDR2: MNHEY, SVGEGT. V gave up 2 bases and J gave up 1 base, with 13 bases separating them. This CDR3 reads CASSYGRDSGTDTQYF. In nucleotides, the CDR3 is TGTGCCAGCAGTTACGGAAGGGACTCGGGCACAGATACGCAGTATTTT.

The chain has TRBV29-1 and TRBJ1-1; the D is unclear. The germline V gene has CDR1 SQVTM and CDR2 ANQGSEA. The CDR3 spans 11 residues. V lost 2 bases and J 7 bases, leaving 8 bases between the germline ends. Here the CDR3 reads CSVEQVGEAFF. The CDR3 DNA reads TGCAGCGTTGAACAAGTGGGTGAAGCTTTCTTT.

The chain joins TRBV2 to TRBJ1-4; D is perhaps TRBD1 (5 bases). Trimming took 5 bases from V and 8 from J, leaving 15 bases between them. Germline V CDR1 and CDR2: SNHLY, FYNNEI. CDR3 length: 14 amino acids. The DNA for the CDR3 is TGTGCCAGCAGTCCAGGGTTTTATCTGGAAAAACTGTTTTTT. Its protein product is CASSPGFYLEKLFF.

The chain joins TRBV27 to TRBJ2-2, with a possible D match to TRBD1 (6 bases). The CDR3 is made up of 16 amino acids. Germline CDR1 is MNHEY and CDR2 is SMNVEV (reference sequence). The V gene lost 4 bases and the J gene lost 3 bases, with 15 bases spanning the gap. The CDR3 sequence: CASSSPGRGYTGELFF. CDR3 bases: TGTGCCAGCAGTTCGCCGGGCAGGGGCTACACCGGGGAGCTGTTTTTT.

CDR3 protein: CSVEGRAVNGYTF. The CDR3 coding sequence is TGCAGCGTTGAAGGTCGGGCGGTAAACGGCTACACCTTC. The rearrangement links TRBV29-1 to TRBJ1-2; D remains unclear. The V end was cut by 1 base, the J end by 8 bases, with 14 bases between. The germline gives CDR1 SQVTM, CDR2 ANQGSEA. This CDR3 spans 13 amino acids.